Presented here are 25 T cell receptor beta chains from one specimen sequenced in a study of T cell responses to AZD1222 COVID-19 vaccine. Data came from immunoSEQ multiplex PCR; TCRdb stores just in-frame clones and leaves some out. The table lists roughly 100,000 clones, 70% to 90% of them singletons, with under 3% in the top ten. Specimen: peripheral blood, collected 28 days after the second AZD1222 dose. The receptor set was obtained from an adult who received the AZD1222 COVID-19 vaccine.

CDR3 nucleotides: TGTGCCAGCAGCCGGGGAAGCTCCTACGAGCAGTACTTC. This gives the protein CASSRGSSYEQYF. The genes are TRBV5-6 and TRBJ2-7; the D gene is possibly TRBD2 (5 bases). Germline V gene sequence: CDR1 SGHDT, CDR2 YYEEEE. CDR3 size: 13 residues. V lost 4 bases to trimming and J lost 0 bases, with 8 bases between them.

This rearrangement joins TRBV11-3 to TRBJ1-2; TRBD1 might be the D (6 bases). Germline lookup yields CDR1 SGHNT and CDR2 YENEEA. The CDR3 length is 15 residues. Trimming cost V 5 bases and J 1 base, with 14 bases left between them. CDR3 nucleotide sequence: TGTGCCAGCAGCCCCTACAGGGACGATAACTATGGCTACACCTTC. This encodes CASSPYRDDNYGYTF.

The chain links TRBV29-1 to TRBJ2-3; the D is unclear. CDR1 is SQVTM and CDR2 is ANQGSEA in the germline V gene. The CDR3 covers 10 residues. V lost 3 bases and J 7 bases, leaving 5 bases between the germline ends. Here the CDR3 reads CSVDSYTQYF. The CDR3 coding sequence is TGCAGCGTTGACAGTTATACGCAGTATTTT.

This clone has more than one count but fewer than ten. The chain uses TRBV7-9 and TRBJ1-4; weak D call: TRBD1 (5 bases). Germline values: CDR1 SEHNR, CDR2 FQNEAQ (reference sequence). V lost 5 bases and J lost 5, with 9 bases in between. The length of the CDR3 is 13 residues. CDR3 residues: CASSRGRNEKLFF. In nucleotides, the CDR3 is TGTGCCAGCAGCAGGGGCAGAAATGAAAAACTGTTTTTT.

The V and J genes are TRBV28 and TRBJ1-6, with D perhaps matching TRBD1 (6 bases). Germline V gene sequence: CDR1 MDHEN, CDR2 SYDVKM. V gave up 2 bases and J gave up 10 bases, with 18 bases separating them. There are 16 residues in the CDR3. CDR3 region: CASSLHGGPAASPLHF. Written as DNA, the CDR3 is TGTGCCAGCAGTTTACATGGGGGGCCCGCCGCCTCACCCCTCCACTTT.

The gene calls are TRBV5-1 and TRBJ1-1, with D tentatively TRBD1 (5 bases). Germline V gene data show CDR1 as SGHRS and CDR2 as YFSETQ. This CDR3 spans 14 amino acids. Trimming left V 2 bases short and J 3 bases short, with 11 bases between. The CDR3 nucleotides are TGCGCCAGCAGCTTCAGGCAGGGCGACACTGAAGCTTTCTTT. Its translation is CASSFRQGDTEAFF.

This chain connects TRBV19 to TRBJ1-1, with D perhaps TRBD1 (6 bases). CDR1 and CDR2 (germline): LNHDA, SQIVND (reference sequence). Trimming removed 6 bases from V and 1 base from J, with 9 bases in between. The CDR3 loop spans 13 amino acids. The CDR3 sequence is CASRKTGNTEAFF. The CDR3, as DNA: TGTGCCAGTAGAAAGACAGGGAACACTGAAGCTTTCTTT.

This rearrangement joins TRBV19 to TRBJ2-7, with 10 bases identical to TRBD1. The J segment lost 3 bases and the V segment lost 7 bases, leaving 9 bases of the junction unmatched. Germline loops: CDR1 LNHDA, CDR2 SQIVND (reference sequence). The CDR3 has 15 amino acids. CDR3 sequence (DNA): TGTGCCAGTACCGCAGGGGGACAGGGGATCTACGAGCAGTACTTC. Its translation is CASTAGGQGIYEQYF.

With regard to this clone: One end of the junction fails to match germline, which may point to a read error. This chain uses TRBV30 with TRBJ2-1; perhaps TRBD2 as D (6 bases). In germline, CDR1 is GTSNPN, CDR2 SVGIG (reference sequence). The CDR3 has 15 amino acids. CDR3 bases: TGTGCCTGGAGTGTGGGACTGCAAGGCTACGATGAGCAGTTCTTC. Protein: CAWSVGLQGYDEQFF.

This clone was picked up one time. This chain uses TRBV18 with TRBJ1-1, with TRBD1 matching 9 bases. Losses at the gene ends were 6 bases for V and 0 bases for J; bases not matched to a gene: 5. From germline, CDR1 is KGHSH and CDR2 LQKENI. CDR3 length: 15 amino acids. CDR3 in DNA: TGTGCCAGCTCCCTACAGGGGGCCCTGAACACTGAAGCTTTCTTT. Amino acids: CASSLQGALNTEAFF.

Here the CDR3 DNA reads TGTGCCAGCAGCTTGGCCCTTACACATGGCTACACCTTC. Its translation is CASSLALTHGYTF. This rearrangement joins TRBV5-4 to TRBJ1-2; D is ambiguous. V dropped 0 bases and J dropped 6 bases, with 9 bases sitting between them. CDR1 is SGHNT, CDR2 YYREEE, per germline (reference sequence). The CDR3 covers 13 residues.

This clone is a singleton in its sample. The chain uses TRBV18 and TRBJ1-5; D may be TRBD1 (5 bases). CDR1 and CDR2 (germline): KGHSH, LQKENI. The germline V and J ends were trimmed by 6 bases and 6 bases, with 12 bases remaining between them. CDR3 length equals 13 residues. CDR3 DNA: TGTGCCAGCTCCCGGGGGGATGGTCAGCCCCAGCATTTT. Its translation: CASSRGDGQPQHF.

This clone has only one observation. The rearrangement uses TRBV19 and TRBJ1-2; 11 bases agree with TRBD1. Germline loops: CDR1 LNHDA, CDR2 SQIVND (reference sequence). V dropped 7 bases and J dropped 7; count of bases not matched to a gene: 8. The CDR3 consists of 14 residues. The CDR3 sequence: CASTVRTGGSGYTF. DNA of the CDR3: TGTGCCAGTACCGTTAGGACAGGGGGCAGTGGCTACACCTTC. Full variable domain (outside the CDR3, taken from reference TRBV19 and TRBJ1-2): DGGITQSPKYLFRKEGQNVTLSCEQNLNHDAMYWYRQDPGQGLRLIYYSQIVNDFQKGDIAEGYSVSREKKESFPLTVTSAQKNPTAFYLCASTVRTGGSGYTFGSGTRLTVV.

V and J are TRBV6-2 or TRBV6-3 and TRBJ2-1; either TRBD1 or TRBD2 may fit D (5 bases each). Germline-derived CDR1 and CDR2 are MNHEY and SVGEGT. V was shortened by 6 bases and J by 8 bases, with 20 bases between the two germline ends. This CDR3 has 15 residues. This CDR3 is CASSPGASLRDEQFF. In DNA, the CDR3 is TGTGCCAGCAGCCCCGGGGCCTCCCTTCGTGATGAGCAGTTCTTC.

The chain uses TRBV2 and TRBJ1-2; D is possibly TRBD1 (6 bases). V lost 0 bases to trimming and J lost 3 bases, with 11 bases between them. Germline values: CDR1 SNHLY, CDR2 FYNNEI. The CDR3 extends over 15 amino acids. The CDR3 reads CASSEAKGGHYGYTF. The DNA of the CDR3 is TGTGCCAGCAGTGAAGCGAAAGGGGGTCACTATGGCTACACCTTC.

The chain recombines TRBV19 with TRBJ1-2; unclear D gene. CDR3 size: 16 residues. Looked up from germline, CDR1 is LNHDA and CDR2 is SQIVND (reference sequence). V was trimmed by 1 base and J by 3 bases, leaving 15 bases between them. CDR3 residues: CASSIVYRVLDYGYTF. In DNA, the CDR3 is TGTGCCAGTAGTATAGTTTATCGGGTTCTGGACTATGGCTACACCTTC.

The chain employs TRBV7-9 and TRBJ1-5; D unclear. This CDR3 has 13 amino acids. Germline CDR1 reads SEHNR; CDR2 reads FQNEAQ (reference sequence). The V and J ends lost 1 base and 5 bases respectively, with 6 bases between them. The CDR3 reads CASSLDRDQPQHF. The CDR3 DNA is TGTGCCAGCAGCTTAGACAGAGATCAGCCCCAGCATTTT. Complete variable domain (other parts from reference TRBV7-9 and TRBJ1-5): DTGVSQNPRHKITKRGQNVTFRCDPISEHNRLYWYRQTLGQGPEFLTYFQNEAQLEKSRLLSDRFSAERPKGSFSTLEIQRTEQGDSAMYLCASSLDRDQPQHFGDGTRLSIL.

This clone appeared a single time. V is TRBV28 and J is TRBJ1-2; weak D call: TRBD1 (6 bases). V lost 6 bases and J 7 bases, leaving 21 bases between the germline ends. The CDR3 has 15 residues. Germline assignment: CDR1 MDHEN and CDR2 SYDVKM. The CDR3 region has the DNA TGTGCCAGCAGCCGCACTCGGTGGGGGGCTGGTGGCTACACCTTC. Its translation is CASSRTRWGAGGYTF.

The J gene is TRBJ2-1, the V gene TRBV6-2 or TRBV6-3; D not certain. The V gene's germline CDR1 is MNHEY and CDR2 SVGEGT. Trimming shortened V by 2 bases and J by 10 bases, and 12 bases separated the two germline ends. The CDR3 consists of 13 residues. For the CDR3, the DNA is TGTGCCAGCAGTTACGGTATGGTCTCCGAGCAGTTCTTC. Protein product: CASSYGMVSEQFF.

The rearrangement joins TRBV7-2 to TRBJ2-5, with a possible D match to TRBD2 (6 bases). Germline V lookup: CDR1 SGHTA, CDR2 FQGNSA. The CDR3 is 17 residues long. The V gene lost 1 base and the J gene lost 1 base, with 16 bases spanning the gap. The DNA for the CDR3 is TGTGCCAGCAGCTTAGGGAGGGCTAGAATTCGCCAAGAGACCCAGTACTTC. Translating it yields CASSLGRARIRQETQYF. The full variable domain, in which reference TRBV7-2 and TRBJ2-5 provide the parts outside the CDR3, is GAGVSQSPSNKVTEKGKDVELRCDPISGHTALYWYRQSLGQGLEFLIYFQGNSAPDKSGLPSDRFSAERTGGSVSTLTIQRTQQEDSAVYLCASSLGRARIRQETQYFGPGTRLLVL.

The rearrangement joins TRBV12-3 or TRBV12-4 to TRBJ2-1; D is ambiguous. V was cut by 8 bases and J by 0 bases, with 8 bases left in between. This CDR3 spans 13 amino acids. The CDR3 spells CASERGSYNEQFF. The DNA of the CDR3 is TGTGCCAGCGAACGAGGCTCCTACAATGAGCAGTTCTTC.

The chain joins TRBV7-2 to TRBJ2-1; 8 bases agree with TRBD2. The CDR3 length is 15 residues. Looked up from germline, CDR1 is SGHTA and CDR2 is FQGNSA. Trimming at V came to 1 base and at J to 7 bases, leaving 6 bases not matched to a gene. The chain's CDR3 is CASSLEREPPNEQFF. CDR3 DNA: TGTGCCAGCAGCTTAGAGCGGGAGCCCCCTAATGAGCAGTTCTTC.

This clone was counted a single time. The V gene is TRBV5-4, the J gene TRBJ2-7; D perhaps matches TRBD2 (6 bases). The CDR3 runs to 16 residues. Germline-derived CDR1 and CDR2 are SGHNT and YYREEE (reference sequence). CDR3 nucleotide sequence: TGTGCTCGGCACCCTAGCGCTAGGGTCCGGTCCTACGAGCAGTACTTC. As protein: CARHPSARVRSYEQYF.

The table lists this clone with a count of one. The J gene is TRBJ2-5, the V gene TRBV25-1; 9 bases are a match to TRBD2. J lost 5 bases, V lost 7 bases, and 11 bases had no gene match. This CDR3 spans 15 amino acids. Germline assignment: CDR1 MGHDK and CDR2 SYGVNS. This chain's CDR3 is CASKDLSGSGETQYF. DNA of the CDR3: TGTGCCAGCAAAGACCTTAGCGGGAGTGGTGAGACCCAGTACTTC.

This sequence joins TRBV27 and TRBJ2-1, with TRBD1 as a possible D gene (6 bases). CDR1 is MNHEY, CDR2 SMNVEV, per germline (reference sequence). Trimming stripped 5 bases from V and 0 bases from J, with 11 bases between. This CDR3 spans 15 amino acids. The CDR3 reads CASSIDRSSYNEQFF. The CDR3 nucleotides are TGTGCCAGCAGTATCGACAGGAGCTCCTACAATGAGCAGTTCTTC.